The present T cell receptor (beta chain) was sequenced within a study of shared clonotypes between healthy human individuals. On the study more broadly: The study enrolled a couple of women and a few men aged 18 to 49.

This clone turned up a few times. The J segment lost 7 bases and the V segment lost 6 bases, leaving 9 bases of the junction unmatched. The CDR3 sequence is 15 residues long. CDR1 and CDR2 from the germline V gene are SGHRS and YFSETQ. The repertoire was sequenced with immunoSEQ multiplex PCR; TCRdb's copy has only in-frame clones and lacks some. The data show 150,000 to 200,000 clones, approximately 62% seen once. The V call is TRBV5-1, the J call TRBJ2-1; 11 nucleotides match TRBD2. The receptor was derived from a man aged 30 to 39 in good health. Sequencing used memory CD4+ T cells sorted from blood. Subset here: CD45RA-negative fraction. The CDR3 bases are TGCGCCAGCACCCCGACTAGCGGGATCGGGAATGAGCAGTTCTTC. Its translation: CASTPTSGIGNEQFF.